This entry lists 15 T cell receptor beta chains sequenced from one sample in a study of cytomegalovirus exposure and HLA in healthy donors. PCR employed 60 Vbeta and 13 Jbeta primers. Repertoires were generated with immunoSEQ multiplex PCR, while TCRdb's copy carries only in-frame clones and drops some. The sample shows about 70,000 clones, around 74% of them seen only once. Sequenced input: PBMCs. Source of these receptors: an older woman in good health and CMV-seropositive.

The gene calls are TRBV2 and TRBJ2-2; the D gene is possibly TRBD1 (7 bases). The germline V and J ends were trimmed by 3 bases and 4 bases, with 12 bases remaining between them. This CDR3 region has 15 residues. Germline V gene lookup returns CDR1 SNHLY and CDR2 FYNNEI. CDR3 sequence reads: CASSDRQGGTGELFF. The CDR3 DNA sequence: TGTGCCAGCAGTGATCGGCAGGGGGGCACCGGGGAGCTGTTTTTT.

The sample holds a few counts of this clone. The chain joins TRBV5-1 to TRBJ1-4; a weak D match, TRBD1 (5 bases). Germline CDR1 reads SGHRS; CDR2 reads YFSETQ. Trimming removed 0 bases at V and 6 bases at J, with 12 bases between. The CDR3 is 15 amino acids. The chain's CDR3 is CASSLARGVYEKLFF. Here the CDR3 DNA reads TGCGCCAGCAGCTTGGCCCGGGGGGTGTATGAAAAACTGTTTTTT.

The sample holds a few counts of this clone. The chain carries TRBV5-1 and TRBJ1-1; D ambiguous. The CDR3 contains 15 residues. V lost 0 bases and J lost 1, with 10 bases in between. Germline CDR1 and CDR2: SGHRS and YFSETQ. The CDR3 protein is CASSLVGGENTEAFF. As DNA, the CDR3 is TGCGCCAGCAGCTTGGTTGGCGGTGAGAACACTGAAGCTTTCTTT.

This rearrangement joins TRBV6-5 to TRBJ2-7; unclear D gene. V lost 2 bases, J lost 1 base, and 12 bases lay in between. CDR1 and CDR2 (germline): MNHEY, SVGAGI. This CDR3 spans 15 amino acids. DNA of the CDR3: TGTGCCAGCAGTTACATATCCCGAGCATCCTACGAGCAGTACTTC. Protein: CASSYISRASYEQYF.

The chain is built from TRBV10-1 and TRBJ2-6; D may be TRBD2 (5 bases). Per germline, CDR1 WNHNN and CDR2 SYGVQD (reference sequence). CDR3 length: 14 residues. Trimming removed 3 bases from V and 3 bases from J, with 6 bases in between. CDR3 amino acids: CASSEGSGANVLTF. The CDR3 DNA follows: TGCGCCAGCAGTGAAGGGAGTGGGGCCAACGTCCTGACTTTC.

The chain couples TRBV18 to TRBJ1-1, with D possibly TRBD1 on 5 matching bases. V was pared by 5 bases and J by 4 bases, with 11 bases between. Germline V lookup: CDR1 KGHSH, CDR2 LQKENI. This CDR3 is built from 13 residues. The CDR3 coding sequence is TGTGCCAGCTCATACTCGGACACCACTGAAGCTTTCTTT. This encodes CASSYSDTTEAFF.

The rearrangement uses TRBV11-3 and TRBJ2-7, with 7 nucleotides matching TRBD2. CDR3 length: 13 residues. V gave up 4 bases and J gave up 2 bases; unmatched junction bases: 2. Germline V gene sequence: CDR1 SGHNT, CDR2 YENEEA. The CDR3 nucleotides are TGTGCCAGCAGCTCCGGGACTACCTACGAGCAGTACTTC. Translated, it gives CASSSGTTYEQYF.

J is TRBJ2-5 and V is TRBV6-5; TRBD2 is a possible D gene (8 bases). The length of the CDR3 is 12 residues. V lost 10 bases and J 5 bases, leaving 14 bases between the germline ends. The germline V gene encodes CDR1 MNHEY and CDR2 SVGAGI. In DNA, the CDR3 is TGTGCCAACGGGAGGGGGCGGGAGACCCAGTACTTC. Its protein product is CANGRGRETQYF.

This sequence joins TRBV19 and TRBJ1-2; no firm D call. Germline CDR1 and CDR2: LNHDA and SQIVND (reference sequence). The CDR3 is made up of 14 amino acids. V shed 8 bases and J shed 2 bases, with 15 bases lying between them. The CDR3 DNA sequence: TGTGCCAGTCGGGTCGAGGCCGCCAACTATGGCTACACCTTC. Amino acid sequence: CASRVEAANYGYTF.

The chain couples TRBV19 to TRBJ2-2, with unresolved D. The germline gives CDR1 LNHDA, CDR2 SQIVND (reference sequence). The CDR3 has 13 amino acids. Deletions cut 3 bases from V and 4 bases from J, with 6 bases between. CDR3: CASSIPVTGELFF. The CDR3 DNA reads TGTGCCAGTAGTATCCCTGTCACCGGGGAGCTGTTTTTT. The full variable domain, its missing parts supplied by reference TRBV19 and TRBJ2-2, is DGGITQSPKYLFRKEGQNVTLSCEQNLNHDAMYWYRQDPGQGLRLIYYSQIVNDFQKGDIAEGYSVSREKKESFPLTVTSAQKNPTAFYLCASSIPVTGELFFGEGSRLTVL.

The chain recombines TRBV6-1 with TRBJ2-1; 7 nucleotides line up with TRBD1. Germline CDR1 reads MNHNS; CDR2 reads SASEGT. The CDR3 length is 14 residues. Trimming removed 4 bases from V and 2 bases from J; junction bases left unmatched: 2. The CDR3 DNA reads as TGTGCCAGCAGTGCGACAGGGACCTACAATGAGCAGTTCTTC. It yields the protein CASSATGTYNEQFF.

The chain employs TRBV5-1 and TRBJ1-2; TRBD1 agrees at 7 bases. The CDR3 has 16 residues. CDR1 is SGHRS, CDR2 YFSETQ, per germline. The ends lost 0 bases at V and 2 bases at J; junction bases unmatched: 7. CDR3 sequence: CASSLGQGFINYGYTF. The CDR3, as DNA: TGCGCCAGCAGCTTGGGACAGGGCTTTATAAACTATGGCTACACCTTC.

Only one count was recorded for this clone. CDR3 amino acids: CASISTGGSGNTIYF. For the CDR3, the DNA is TGTGCCAGCATTTCCACAGGGGGCTCTGGAAACACCATATATTTT. The chain joins TRBV18 to TRBJ1-3; 8 bases match TRBD1. The junction had 6 bases not matched to a gene; V was cut back by 8 bases and J by 0 bases. Germline values: CDR1 KGHSH, CDR2 LQKENI. The CDR3 spans 15 residues. Full variable domain (missing parts from reference TRBV18 and TRBJ1-3): NAGVMQNPRHLVRRRGQEARLRCSPMKGHSHVYWYRQLPEEGLKFMVYLQKENIIDESGMPKERFSAEFPKEGPSILRIQQVVRGDSAAYFCASISTGGSGNTIYFGEGSWLTVV.

The chain joins TRBV12-5 to TRBJ2-2, with 7 bases matching TRBD1. CDR3 length: 17 residues. CDR1 is LGHNT, CDR2 FRNRAP, per germline. J was trimmed by 5 bases and V by 0 bases; bases with no gene match: 9. CDR3 sequence: CASGLVLGTDLTGELFF. CDR3 bases: TGTGCTAGTGGTTTGGTACTGGGGACAGACCTTACCGGGGAGCTGTTTTTT.

The rearrangement links TRBV4-2 to TRBJ2-1; D is perhaps TRBD2 (6 bases). This CDR3 has 16 residues. Deletions cut 0 bases from V and 1 base from J, with 10 bases between. Germline assignment: CDR1 LGHNA and CDR2 YNFKEQ. As DNA, the CDR3 is TGTGCCAGCAGCCAAGAAAACGGGGGTTCCTACAATGAGCAGTTCTTC. Its translation: CASSQENGGSYNEQFF.